These T cell receptor beta chains were read from a single sample in a study of shared T cell receptors in the human thymus. Profiling relied on immunoSEQ multiplex PCR, and the TCRdb table lists in-frame clones only, not all of them. The sample holds roughly 410,000 clones, 95% seen once. Material: thymocytes. The receptors derive from a human donor. CDR3s include the opening cysteine and the closing phenylalanine or tryptophan. The D gene is left open where the match is weak. Clone size appears in some rows only: once, few, many, or a class for an expanded clone.

CDR3 DNA: TGTGCCAGCAGACCCGGGACGGCGCCCTACGAGCAGTACTTC; CDR3 protein: CASRPGTAPYEQYF; clone size: .; J gene: TRBJ2-7; CDR3 length: 14; D gene: .; V gene: TRBV6-1
CDR3 DNA: TGTGCCATCAGTGGGCCGGGACAGGGCTTCGGAAACACCATATATTTT; CDR3 protein: CAISGPGQGFGNTIYF; clone size: once; J gene: TRBJ1-3; CDR3 length: 16; D gene: TRBD1; V gene: TRBV10-3
CDR3 DNA: TGTGCCAGCAGGAAAGCTCCGCCCTACAATGAGCAGTTCTTC; CDR3 protein: CASRKAPPYNEQFF; clone size: .; J gene: TRBJ2-1; CDR3 length: 14; D gene: .; V gene: TRBV6-5
CDR3 DNA: TGTGCCAGCAGCCACAGAGGGAGGGATGAGCAGTTCTTC; CDR3 protein: CASSHRGRDEQFF; clone size: .; J gene: TRBJ2-1; CDR3 length: 13; D gene: TRBD2; V gene: TRBV5-4
CDR3 DNA: TGTGCCAGCAGTTACCCCCCGGGCTTCCATAGGGATGAGCAGTTCTTC; CDR3 protein: CASSYPPGFHRDEQFF; clone size: .; J gene: TRBJ2-1; CDR3 length: 16; D gene: .; V gene: TRBV6-5
CDR3 DNA: TGTGCCAGCAGTTATGACAGGGGGCGAGAAAAACTGTTTTTT; CDR3 protein: CASSYDRGREKLFF; clone size: once; J gene: TRBJ1-4; CDR3 length: 14; D gene: TRBD1; V gene: TRBV25-1
CDR3 DNA: TGTGCCAGCAGCTTCAGGGCCCGGCTAGCGGGAGAGACCCAGTACTTC; CDR3 protein: CASSFRARLAGETQYF; clone size: .; J gene: TRBJ2-5; CDR3 length: 16; D gene: TRBD2; V gene: TRBV5-4
CDR3 DNA: TGTGCCACCAGCCTCCGGACCCCCGACAGAACAGACACTGAAGCTTTCTTT; CDR3 protein: CATSLRTPDRTDTEAFF; clone size: .; J gene: TRBJ1-1; CDR3 length: 17; D gene: .; V gene: TRBV15
CDR3 DNA: TGTGCCAGCGGAAGATTAAGAGTGAAATCCTACGAGCAGTACTTC; CDR3 protein: CASGRLRVKSYEQYF; clone size: .; J gene: TRBJ2-7; CDR3 length: 15; D gene: .; V gene: TRBV2
CDR3 DNA: TGTGCCAGCAGCCGACTAGCGGGCTGCACAGATACGCAGTATTTT; CDR3 protein: CASSRLAGCTDTQYF; clone size: .; J gene: TRBJ2-3; CDR3 length: 15; D gene: TRBD2; V gene: TRBV11-1
CDR3 DNA: TGTGCCAGTAGTCCCCCCCTAGCCAAAAACATTCAGTACTTC; CDR3 protein: CASSPPLAKNIQYF; clone size: .; J gene: TRBJ2-4; CDR3 length: 14; D gene: .; V gene: TRBV19
CDR3 DNA: TGTGCCAGCAGTTTAGAGCGTAGCGACAGCTCCTACGAGCAGTACTTC; CDR3 protein: CASSLERSDSSYEQYF; clone size: .; J gene: TRBJ2-7; CDR3 length: 16; D gene: .; V gene: TRBV27
CDR3 DNA: TGTGCCAGCAGATTCGGGACAGGTACTTACAATGAGCAGTTCTTC; CDR3 protein: CASRFGTGTYNEQFF; clone size: .; J gene: TRBJ2-1; CDR3 length: 15; D gene: TRBD1; V gene: TRBV7-2
CDR3 DNA: TGTGCCAGCAGCTTACGTGGTCTCTACACTGAAGCTTTCTTT; CDR3 protein: CASSLRGLYTEAFF; clone size: .; J gene: TRBJ1-1; CDR3 length: 14; D gene: .; V gene: TRBV7-6
CDR3 DNA: TGTGCCAGCAGCCGGGACAGGGTCGTGTATGGCTACACCTTC; CDR3 protein: CASSRDRVVYGYTF; clone size: .; J gene: TRBJ1-2; CDR3 length: 14; D gene: TRBD1; V gene: TRBV7-8
CDR3 DNA: TGTGCCAGCAGCATTAGCTCTAGCGGGAGGGCCAACAATGAGCAGTTCTTC; CDR3 protein: CASSISSSGRANNEQFF; clone size: .; J gene: TRBJ2-1; CDR3 length: 17; D gene: TRBD2; V gene: TRBV9
CDR3 DNA: TGTGCCAGTAGTAGAGGGGGTAGGCAGCCCCAGCATTTT; CDR3 protein: CASSRGGRQPQHF; clone size: .; J gene: TRBJ1-5; CDR3 length: 13; D gene: .; V gene: TRBV19
CDR3 DNA: TGTGCCAGCAGTTCGTACCCAACAGGAATGGGCGAGCAGTACTTC; CDR3 protein: CASSSYPTGMGEQYF; clone size: .; J gene: TRBJ2-7; CDR3 length: 15; D gene: .; V gene: TRBV28
CDR3 DNA: TGTGCCAGCAGCTTACTTAGCCCTAACCTGGGAGATACGCAGTATTTT; CDR3 protein: CASSLLSPNLGDTQYF; clone size: .; J gene: TRBJ2-3; CDR3 length: 16; D gene: .; V gene: TRBV7-8
CDR3 DNA: TGTGCCAGCACCGTCTACAGGGGCGGTCCAGATACGCAGTATTTT; CDR3 protein: CASTVYRGGPDTQYF; clone size: .; J gene: TRBJ2-3; CDR3 length: 15; D gene: TRBD1; V gene: TRBV11-3
CDR3 DNA: TGTGCCAGCAGCCGGACAGATCTCGGGGAGCTGTTTTTT; CDR3 protein: CASSRTDLGELFF; clone size: few; J gene: TRBJ2-2; CDR3 length: 13; D gene: .; V gene: TRBV6-1
CDR3 DNA: TGTGCCAGCAGCCTATGGCGGGAGGGTGTCACAGATACGCAGTATTTT; CDR3 protein: CASSLWREGVTDTQYF; clone size: .; J gene: TRBJ2-3; CDR3 length: 16; D gene: TRBD2; V gene: TRBV5-4
CDR3 DNA: TGTGCCAGCAGCTCCAGGACAGGGAAGAACACCGGGGAGCTGTTTTTT; CDR3 protein: CASSSRTGKNTGELFF; clone size: .; J gene: TRBJ2-2; CDR3 length: 16; D gene: TRBD1; V gene: TRBV7-9
CDR3 DNA: TGTGCCAGCAGCTGGACAGGGTGGGACGAGCAGTACTTC; CDR3 protein: CASSWTGWDEQYF; clone size: .; J gene: TRBJ2-7; CDR3 length: 13; D gene: TRBD1; V gene: TRBV5-6
CDR3 DNA: TGTGCCAGCAGCCCCCAGGCGATTGACCTAGAGGACAATGAGCAGTTCTTC; CDR3 protein: CASSPQAIDLEDNEQFF; clone size: once; J gene: TRBJ2-1; CDR3 length: 17; D gene: .; V gene: TRBV14
CDR3 DNA: TGTGCCAGCAGCTTTGGTCAGCGGGAGCGGGTCTACAATGAGCAGTTCTTC; CDR3 protein: CASSFGQRERVYNEQFF; clone size: .; J gene: TRBJ2-1; CDR3 length: 17; D gene: TRBD2; V gene: TRBV7-2
CDR3 DNA: TGTGCCAGCAGTTTTAAATCGGCAGCCCTAGCCAAAAACATTCAGTACTTC; CDR3 protein: CASSFKSAALAKNIQYF; clone size: .; J gene: TRBJ2-4; CDR3 length: 17; D gene: .; V gene: TRBV28
CDR3 DNA: TGTGCCAGCAGCCGACAGGGGATAAACGAGCAGTACTTC; CDR3 protein: CASSRQGINEQYF; clone size: once; J gene: TRBJ2-7; CDR3 length: 13; D gene: TRBD1; V gene: TRBV28
CDR3 DNA: TGCGCCAGCAGCCTACGAGGTGAGGAGACCCAGTACTTC; CDR3 protein: CASSLRGEETQYF; clone size: once; J gene: TRBJ2-5; CDR3 length: 13; D gene: .; V gene: TRBV5-1
CDR3 DNA: TGTGCCAGCAGTCCTGGCCGGAACAGGGTAGGCGGCTACACCTTC; CDR3 protein: CASSPGRNRVGGYTF; clone size: .; J gene: TRBJ1-2; CDR3 length: 15; D gene: .; V gene: TRBV28
CDR3 DNA: TGTGCCAGCGGACTAGCGGGGATCGATGGGGCCAACGTCCTGACTTTC; CDR3 protein: CASGLAGIDGANVLTF; clone size: .; J gene: TRBJ2-6; CDR3 length: 16; D gene: TRBD2; V gene: TRBV9
CDR3 DNA: TGTGCCAGCAGCTCCTATTATCCCGGGGAGCTGTTTTTT; CDR3 protein: CASSSYYPGELFF; clone size: .; J gene: TRBJ2-2; CDR3 length: 13; D gene: .; V gene: TRBV5-5
CDR3 DNA: TGTGCAAGTCGCTCCACTCCGGGACTAGTCTCCTACGAGCAGTACTTC; CDR3 protein: CASRSTPGLVSYEQYF; clone size: .; J gene: TRBJ2-7; CDR3 length: 16; D gene: .; V gene: TRBV12-2
CDR3 DNA: TGTGCCATCGGTGCTTCCCCTTCGACAGATACGCAGTATTTT; CDR3 protein: CAIGASPSTDTQYF; clone size: .; J gene: TRBJ2-3; CDR3 length: 14; D gene: .; V gene: TRBV10-3
CDR3 DNA: TGTGCCTGTCGAGGGGACACCAGCTACGAGCAGTACTTC; CDR3 protein: CACRGDTSYEQYF; clone size: .; J gene: TRBJ2-7; CDR3 length: 13; D gene: .; V gene: TRBV19
CDR3 DNA: TGTGCCACCAGCAGATCCCAGGGACTCCCAAGCTCCTACAATGAGCAGTTCTTC; CDR3 protein: CATSRSQGLPSSYNEQFF; clone size: .; J gene: TRBJ2-1; CDR3 length: 18; D gene: .; V gene: TRBV15
CDR3 DNA: TGTGCCAGTACCTCCCACCCAGGTAGCAATCAGCCCCAGCATTTT; CDR3 protein: CASTSHPGSNQPQHF; clone size: once; J gene: TRBJ1-5; CDR3 length: 15; D gene: .; V gene: TRBV19
CDR3 DNA: TGTGCCAGCAGTTATAGGGAAGACAATGAGCAGTTCTTC; CDR3 protein: CASSYREDNEQFF; clone size: .; J gene: TRBJ2-1; CDR3 length: 13; D gene: .; V gene: TRBV6-5
CDR3 DNA: TGTGCCAGCAGTTCCTTCATGAACACTGAAGCTTTCTTT; CDR3 protein: CASSSFMNTEAFF; clone size: .; J gene: TRBJ1-1; CDR3 length: 13; D gene: .; V gene: TRBV6-6
CDR3 DNA: TGCGCCAGCAGCTTTTTACAGGGGGCGCATTTCCATGAGCAGTTCTTC; CDR3 protein: CASSFLQGAHFHEQFF; clone size: .; J gene: TRBJ2-1; CDR3 length: 16; D gene: TRBD1; V gene: TRBV5-1
CDR3 DNA: TGTGCCAGTGGGTGTCGGGGACAGGGAAGGGGCTACACCTTC; CDR3 protein: CASGCRGQGRGYTF; clone size: .; J gene: TRBJ1-2; CDR3 length: 14; D gene: TRBD1; V gene: TRBV19
CDR3 DNA: TGTGCTATCGGGACACAAGGCAATGAGCAGTTCTTC; CDR3 protein: CAIGTQGNEQFF; clone size: once; J gene: TRBJ2-1; CDR3 length: 12; D gene: .; V gene: TRBV27
CDR3 DNA: TGTGCCAGCAGCGTAGGGCCAGGGGGCGCTGGTCAGCCCCAGCATTTT; CDR3 protein: CASSVGPGGAGQPQHF; clone size: .; J gene: TRBJ1-5; CDR3 length: 16; D gene: TRBD1; V gene: TRBV9
CDR3 DNA: TGTGCCAGTAGTATGGTTGGACAGGGGGGCTACGAGCAGTACTTC; CDR3 protein: CASSMVGQGGYEQYF; clone size: .; J gene: TRBJ2-7; CDR3 length: 15; D gene: TRBD1; V gene: TRBV19
CDR3 DNA: TGTGCCAGCAGTTACATGGCTAGCGGTACCTACGAGCAGTACTTC; CDR3 protein: CASSYMASGTYEQYF; clone size: .; J gene: TRBJ2-7; CDR3 length: 15; D gene: TRBD2; V gene: TRBV6-6
CDR3 DNA: TGTGCCAGCAGCTTAGTGTCGACTAGCGGGAGATTGGCCCACGAGCAGTACTTC; CDR3 protein: CASSLVSTSGRLAHEQYF; clone size: .; J gene: TRBJ2-7; CDR3 length: 18; D gene: TRBD2; V gene: TRBV11-3
CDR3 DNA: TGTGCCAGCAGCTTACAGACTAGCGGGATCGAGGCCGAGCAGTACTTC; CDR3 protein: CASSLQTSGIEAEQYF; clone size: once; J gene: TRBJ2-7; CDR3 length: 16; D gene: TRBD2; V gene: TRBV7-8
CDR3 DNA: TGTGCCAGCAGTTTAGGGAACACCGGGGAGCTGTTTTTT; CDR3 protein: CASSLGNTGELFF; clone size: few; J gene: TRBJ2-2; CDR3 length: 13; D gene: .; V gene: TRBV28
CDR3 DNA: TGTGCCAGCAGCTTAGACAGATCCTACGAGCAGTACTTC; CDR3 protein: CASSLDRSYEQYF; clone size: .; J gene: TRBJ2-7; CDR3 length: 13; D gene: .; V gene: TRBV11-2
CDR3 DNA: TGTGCCAGCATCACCACCGGACAGGGAGGCGGCTACACCTTC; CDR3 protein: CASITTGQGGGYTF; clone size: .; J gene: TRBJ1-2; CDR3 length: 14; D gene: TRBD1; V gene: TRBV28
CDR3 DNA: TGTGCCAGCAGTTCCTCTTCCCTATATCCCCCCTCCCGACAGGCTGGAAACACCATATATTTT; CDR3 protein: CASSSSSLYPPSRQAGNTIYF; clone size: .; J gene: TRBJ1-3; CDR3 length: 21; D gene: .; V gene: TRBV28
CDR3 DNA: TGTGCCACCAGCGGAGGACTAGCGGGAGTGGTTGGCGGGGAGCTGTTTTTT; CDR3 protein: CATSGGLAGVVGGELFF; clone size: once; J gene: TRBJ2-2; CDR3 length: 17; D gene: TRBD2; V gene: TRBV15
CDR3 DNA: TGTGCCAGCAGCTACGGCCTAGGTCGGGACTACGAGCAGTACTTC; CDR3 protein: CASSYGLGRDYEQYF; clone size: .; J gene: TRBJ2-7; CDR3 length: 15; D gene: .; V gene: TRBV6-5
CDR3 DNA: TGTGCCAGCAGCTCGCTAAAACAGGGGACGTTAGCCTACGAGCAGTACTTC; CDR3 protein: CASSSLKQGTLAYEQYF; clone size: .; J gene: TRBJ2-7; CDR3 length: 17; D gene: TRBD1; V gene: TRBV5-6
CDR3 DNA: TGCGCCAGCAGCCCATATTGTGGCGCAACTAATGAAAAACTGTTTTTT; CDR3 protein: CASSPYCGATNEKLFF; clone size: once; J gene: TRBJ1-4; CDR3 length: 16; D gene: .; V gene: TRBV4-1
CDR3 DNA: TGTGCCAGCAGCTTATACAGGGGACCGGGTGAGCAGTTCTTC; CDR3 protein: CASSLYRGPGEQFF; clone size: .; J gene: TRBJ2-1; CDR3 length: 14; D gene: TRBD1; V gene: TRBV7-6
CDR3 DNA: TGCGCCAGCAGCCAGGGAAGGACAGGGGATGAGCAGTTCTTC; CDR3 protein: CASSQGRTGDEQFF; clone size: .; J gene: TRBJ2-1; CDR3 length: 14; D gene: TRBD1; V gene: TRBV4-1
CDR3 DNA: TGTGCCAGCAGCTTGGGACACCGTTTGATGTCCCAGCATTTT; CDR3 protein: CASSLGHRLMSQHF; clone size: .; J gene: TRBJ1-5; CDR3 length: 14; D gene: .; V gene: TRBV5-4
CDR3 DNA: TGTGCCAGCAGCAACGGGACACTAGCTCCTAGCACAGATACGCAGTATTTT; CDR3 protein: CASSNGTLAPSTDTQYF; clone size: .; J gene: TRBJ2-3; CDR3 length: 17; D gene: .; V gene: TRBV7-3